What follows are 32 T cell receptor beta chains derived from one specimen sequenced in a study of shared clonotypes between healthy human individuals. Naivety among CD8 cells was defined by CD45RO negativity and positive CCR7 selection, thereby excluding terminally differentiated effector memory CD45RA+ cells. Sequencing used immunoSEQ multiplex PCR; TCRdb keeps in-frame clones, though not all of them. The sample has about 2.1 million clones, about 92% seen once. Sequencing was performed on naive CD8+ T cells from PBMCs. These receptors were collected from a young man in good health. Some clones in this sample may be carry-over from other donors' samples.

The CDR3 bases are TGCAGCGGAACCCAGGGGAACACCGGGGAGCTGTTTTTT. Amino acid sequence: CSGTQGNTGELFF. The rearrangement uses TRBV29-1 and TRBJ2-2; TRBD1 is a possible D gene (5 bases). In germline, CDR1 is SQVTM, CDR2 ANQGSEA. This CDR3 region has 13 residues. The V end lost 7 bases, the J end lost 1 base, and 10 bases lay between the germline ends.

The chain uses TRBV7-6 and TRBJ2-7, with 8 positions matching TRBD2. With 1 base clipped from V and 5 bases from J, the junction kept 13 bases outside the gene matches. Germline-derived CDR1 and CDR2 are SGHVS and FNYEAQ. The CDR3 loop spans 17 amino acids. CDR3 protein: CASSLVRGGQGEHEQYF. CDR3 nucleotides: TGTGCCAGCAGCTTAGTCCGGGGGGGACAAGGAGAGCACGAGCAGTACTTC.

The rearrangement links TRBV6-1 to TRBJ1-5, with unresolved D. Trimming removed 4 bases from V and 0 bases from J, with 10 bases in between. Germline V gene lookup returns CDR1 MNHNS and CDR2 SASEGT. The CDR3 has 15 residues. CDR3 sequence: CASSVVPNSNQPQHF. CDR3 DNA sequence: TGTGCCAGCAGTGTGGTACCGAATAGCAATCAGCCCCAGCATTTT.

The chain uses TRBV27 and TRBJ2-2, with 7 bases aligning to TRBD1. With 4 bases clipped from V and 0 bases from J, the junction kept 8 bases outside the gene matches. Germline V gene lookup returns CDR1 MNHEY and CDR2 SMNVEV (reference sequence). The CDR3 has 17 amino acids. The CDR3 here is CASSSKTTGPNTGELFF. In nucleotides, the CDR3 is TGTGCCAGCAGTTCAAAAACGACAGGGCCGAACACCGGGGAGCTGTTTTTT.

This sequence joins TRBV7-9 and TRBJ1-5, with D maybe TRBD1 (6 bases). V was shortened by 4 bases and J by 11 bases, with 18 bases between the two germline ends. In germline, CDR1 is SEHNR, CDR2 FQNEAQ (reference sequence). CDR3 length: 14 residues. This chain's CDR3 is CASSSLGGGLTQHF. The CDR3 DNA is TGTGCCAGCAGCTCCCTCGGAGGGGGTCTGACCCAGCATTTT. Full variable domain (remainder filled in from reference TRBV7-9 and TRBJ1-5): DTGVSQNPRHKITKRGQNVTFRCDPISEHNRLYWYRQTLGQGPEFLTYFQNEAQLEKSRLLSDRFSAERPKGSFSTLEIQRTEQGDSAMYLCASSSLGGGLTQHFGDGTRLSIL.

The V and J genes are TRBV2 and TRBJ1-4; D not resolved. CDR3 length: 12 residues. Germline values: CDR1 SNHLY, CDR2 FYNNEI. Between the trimmed V and J ends, which lost 6 bases and 6 bases, there was a span of 8 bases. CDR3 loop: CASRPGDEKLFF. CDR3 DNA sequence: TGTGCCAGCAGACCGGGAGATGAAAAACTGTTTTTT.

The chain employs TRBV4-1 and TRBJ2-7; D not certain. The CDR3 has 14 amino acids. Germline V gene sequence: CDR1 MGHRA, CDR2 YSYEKL. Trimming left V 0 bases short and J 2 bases short, with 8 bases between. CDR3 bases: TGCGCCAGCAGCCAAGATCTCGCAACCTACGAGCAGTACTTC. This translates into CASSQDLATYEQYF.

The rearrangement uses TRBV4-2 and TRBJ1-5; 7 positions agree with TRBD1. The V gene end was trimmed by 4 bases and the J gene end by 0 bases; junction bases not matched to a gene: 3. This CDR3 comprises 15 residues. Germline CDR1 LGHNA, CDR2 YNFKEQ. The CDR3 nucleotides are TGTGCCAGCAGCCCGGGGACAGTTAGCAATCAGCCCCAGCATTTT. Protein sequence: CASSPGTVSNQPQHF.

This sequence joins TRBV7-2 and TRBJ1-5; D is uncertain. Germline CDR1 and CDR2: SGHTA and FQGNSA. Trimming removed 2 bases from V and 6 bases from J, with 14 bases in between. The CDR3 totals 15 residues. Written as DNA, the CDR3 is TGTGCCAGCAGCTTAATTGTGCGCGGGTCTCAGCCCCAGCATTTT. Protein sequence: CASSLIVRGSQPQHF.

The V gene is TRBV5-6, the J gene TRBJ2-7, with a possible D match to TRBD2 (6 bases). This CDR3 region has 13 residues. The germline CDR1 and CDR2 sequences are SGHDT and YYEEEE. The V end was cut by 4 bases, the J end by 7 bases, with 15 bases between. In DNA form, the CDR3 reads TGTGCCAGCAGCCCGGGACTCACGAAGGAGCAGTACTTC. It translates to CASSPGLTKEQYF.

On this clone itself: Additional DNA sequences in this sample encode the identical CDR3. This rearrangement joins TRBV6-5 to TRBJ2-1; no definite D call. V was pared by 0 bases and J by 4 bases, with 1 base between. This CDR3 contains 12 residues. Looked up from germline, CDR1 is MNHEY and CDR2 is SVGAGI. CDR3: CASSYSYNEQFF. CDR3 sequence (DNA): TGTGCCAGCAGTTACTCTTACAATGAGCAGTTCTTC.

The chain recombines TRBV28 with TRBJ1-5; D might be TRBD1 (6 bases). In germline, CDR1 is MDHEN, CDR2 SYDVKM. The CDR3 is made up of 11 amino acids. V lost 7 bases and J 11 bases, leaving 12 bases between the germline ends. CDR3 protein: CASNLGAAQHF. In DNA form, the CDR3 reads TGTGCCAGCAACTTGGGGGCAGCCCAGCATTTT. Combining the CDR3 with reference TRBV28 and TRBJ1-5 gives the whole variable domain DVKVTQSSRYLVKRTGEKVFLECVQDMDHENMFWYRQDPGLGLRLIYFSYDVKMKEKGDIPEGYSVSREKKERFSLILESASTNQTSMYLCASNLGAAQHFGDGTRLSIL.

This clone was recorded a few times. The chain carries TRBV4-3 and TRBJ1-1; TRBD1 is a possible D gene (6 bases). V was trimmed by 4 bases and J by 0 bases, leaving 15 bases between them. The CDR3 is 16 amino acids. The V gene's germline CDR1 is LGHNA and CDR2 YSLEER. DNA for the CDR3: TGCGCCAGCAGCCCGTGGACAGAATTCATGAACACTGAAGCTTTCTTT. Protein sequence: CASSPWTEFMNTEAFF.

This chain joins TRBV7-3 and TRBJ2-5, with no clear D. Trimming stripped 1 base from V and 5 bases from J, with 14 bases between. Germline CDR1 reads SGHTA; CDR2 reads FQGTGA. The CDR3 spans 15 residues. The CDR3 region is CASSLSGGIGETQYF. The CDR3 nucleotides are TGTGCCAGCAGCTTAAGCGGCGGTATTGGTGAGACCCAGTACTTC.

The chain has TRBV13 and TRBJ2-4; D might be TRBD2 (6 bases). The CDR3 spans 15 residues. The ends were cut back, 0 bases at V and 2 bases at J, with 8 bases in the middle. Germline assignment: CDR1 PRHDT and CDR2 FYEKMQ (reference sequence). The DNA of the CDR3 is TGTGCCAGCAGCTTAGGAGCGGGTTCCAAAAACATTCAGTACTTC. Encoded protein: CASSLGAGSKNIQYF.

This clone was found once. This sequence joins TRBV7-9 and TRBJ2-3; TRBD2 matches 7 bases. CDR1 and CDR2 from the germline V gene are SEHNR and FQNEAQ (reference sequence). The CDR3 loop spans 15 amino acids. V lost 4 bases, J lost 2 bases, and 6 bases stayed unmatched. This CDR3 is CASSSPRDYTDTQYF. CDR3 sequence (DNA): TGTGCCAGCAGCTCACCCCGGGACTACACAGATACGCAGTATTTT.

This clone was seen a single time. Other DNA sequences from this sample encode an identical CDR3 as well. This rearrangement joins TRBV5-4 to TRBJ1-2; no clear D. The CDR3 spans 12 residues. The germline CDR1 and CDR2 sequences are SGHNT and YYREEE (reference sequence). V lost 5 bases and J 4 bases, leaving 9 bases between the germline ends. DNA of the CDR3: TGTGCCAGCAGTAGCGGCTCCTATGGCTACACCTTC. Protein product: CASSSGSYGYTF.

This chain links TRBV7-9 with TRBJ2-3; TRBD2 matches 10 bases. The CDR3 has 16 amino acids. The J segment lost 6 bases and the V segment lost 0 bases, leaving 6 bases of the junction unmatched. The germline CDR1 and CDR2 sequences are SEHNR and FQNEAQ (reference sequence). CDR3 residues: CASSLAPSGSGDTQYF. In nucleotides, the CDR3 is TGTGCCAGCAGCTTAGCTCCTAGCGGGAGTGGTGATACGCAGTATTTT.

This clone was counted once. The genes are TRBV27 and TRBJ2-1; possibly TRBD1 for D (6 bases). Trimming took 2 bases from V and 10 from J, leaving 12 bases between them. CDR3 length: 13 amino acids. The germline V gene has CDR1 MNHEY and CDR2 SMNVEV (reference sequence). The chain's CDR3 is CASSLGSGAEQFF. CDR3 bases: TGTGCCAGCAGTTTAGGGTCAGGGGCCGAGCAGTTCTTC.

The chain is built from TRBV19 and TRBJ1-5; D not resolved. This CDR3 spans 16 amino acids. Deletions cut 5 bases from V and 0 bases from J, with 14 bases between. Germline-derived CDR1 and CDR2 are LNHDA and SQIVND (reference sequence). The CDR3 bases are TGTGCCAGTAGTCCGACTGACTATTATAGCAATCAGCCCCAGCATTTT. Translation: CASSPTDYYSNQPQHF.

The genes are TRBV27 and TRBJ2-7, with 8 bases aligning to TRBD1. Looked up from germline, CDR1 is MNHEY and CDR2 is SMNVEV (reference sequence). CDR3 length: 14 amino acids. The trim removed 4 bases at V and 5 bases at J, leaving 7 bases unmatched. The CDR3 protein is CASSYDRGGDEQYF. In DNA, the CDR3 is TGTGCCAGCAGTTACGACAGGGGTGGCGACGAGCAGTACTTC.

This chain joins TRBV15 and TRBJ1-5; D possibly corresponds to TRBD1 (5 bases). The CDR3 is made up of 14 amino acids. V was shortened by 1 base and J by 6 bases, with 10 bases between the two germline ends. The germline gives CDR1 LNHNV, CDR2 YYDKDF (reference sequence). The CDR3 is CATSRGTMGQPQHF. In DNA, the CDR3 is TGTGCCACCAGCAGAGGGACAATGGGTCAGCCCCAGCATTTT.

V usage is TRBV28 and J usage is TRBJ1-5; no definite D call. From germline, CDR1 is MDHEN and CDR2 SYDVKM. The CDR3 runs 14 residues. V dropped 4 bases and J dropped 0 bases, with 7 bases sitting between them. This CDR3 is CASSYPDSNQPQHF. The CDR3 nucleotides are TGTGCCAGCAGTTACCCGGATAGCAATCAGCCCCAGCATTTT.

The chain combines TRBV28 with TRBJ2-7; 7 nucleotides line up with TRBD1. The CDR3 consists of 17 residues. Germline lookup yields CDR1 MDHEN and CDR2 SYDVKM. J lost 0 bases, V lost 6 bases, and 14 bases had no gene match. CDR3 loop: CASRGQASWPFSYEQYF. In nucleotides, the CDR3 is TGTGCCAGCAGAGGACAGGCCTCATGGCCCTTCTCCTACGAGCAGTACTTC.

J is TRBJ2-3 and V is TRBV19; 10 bases align to TRBD2. The germline gives CDR1 LNHDA, CDR2 SQIVND (reference sequence). V was clipped by 6 bases and J by 6 bases; unmatched bases: 9. This CDR3 has 15 amino acids. DNA of the CDR3: TGTGCCAGTAGCCCTACCGGGACTAGCGCCGATACGCAGTATTTT. Amino acids: CASSPTGTSADTQYF.

V gene TRBV5-1 combines with J gene TRBJ2-7; 12 bases match TRBD2. This CDR3 contains 15 residues. Losses at the gene ends were 6 bases for V and 4 bases for J; bases not matched to a gene: 8. Germline V lookup: CDR1 SGHRS, CDR2 YFSETQ. The CDR3 region has the DNA TGCGCCAGCACCCTAGGACTAGCGGGGCGATACGAGCAGTACTTC. Amino acids: CASTLGLAGRYEQYF.

The chain joins TRBV7-9 to TRBJ1-2; 9 bases agree with TRBD1. J was trimmed by 5 bases and V by 6 bases; bases with no gene match: 13. Germline CDR1 and CDR2: SEHNR and FQNEAQ (reference sequence). This CDR3 comprises 16 residues. CDR3 protein: CASRHEQGARKYGYTF. The CDR3 DNA follows: TGTGCCAGCAGACATGAACAGGGGGCGAGGAAGTATGGCTACACCTTC. Looking up the rest from reference TRBV7-9 and TRBJ1-2 gives the full variable domain: DTGVSQNPRHKITKRGQNVTFRCDPISEHNRLYWYRQTLGQGPEFLTYFQNEAQLEKSRLLSDRFSAERPKGSFSTLEIQRTEQGDSAMYLCASRHEQGARKYGYTFGSGTRLTVV.

The chain uses TRBV28 and TRBJ1-1; no clear D gene. Per the germline V gene, CDR1 is MDHEN and CDR2 is SYDVKM. The ends were cut back, 6 bases at V and 2 bases at J, with 16 bases in the middle. This CDR3 is built from 15 residues. The CDR3 sequence is CASRSIISGNTEAFF. CDR3 bases: TGTGCCAGCAGATCCATCATCTCAGGCAACACTGAAGCTTTCTTT.

This chain joins TRBV19 and TRBJ2-5; D remains unclear. Germline CDR1 and CDR2: LNHDA and SQIVND (reference sequence). Trimming removed 6 bases at V and 4 bases at J, with 15 bases between. This CDR3 has 14 residues. CDR3 region: CASRPALFGETQYF. CDR3 bases: TGTGCCAGTAGACCCGCCTTATTCGGAGAGACCCAGTACTTC.

This clone came up once. The J gene is TRBJ2-1, the V gene TRBV4-2; 8 nucleotides align to TRBD2. The length of the CDR3 is 13 residues. Germline V gene lookup returns CDR1 LGHNA and CDR2 YNFKEQ. The V gene end was trimmed by 7 bases and the J gene end by 5 bases; junction bases not matched to a gene: 4. In DNA, the CDR3 is TGTGCCAGCACCGGGAGGGCCAACAATGAGCAGTTCTTC. This gives the protein CASTGRANNEQFF.

This rearrangement joins TRBV10-3 to TRBJ2-1; D might be TRBD1 or TRBD2, each matching 5 bases. Trimming shortened V by 4 bases and J by 4 bases, and 11 bases separated the two germline ends. This CDR3 has 14 residues. Germline V lookup: CDR1 ENHRY, CDR2 SYGVKD. The CDR3 loop reads CAISARDGYNEQFF. The DNA for the CDR3 is TGTGCCATCAGTGCGAGGGACGGTTACAATGAGCAGTTCTTC.

The chain has TRBV4-3 and TRBJ2-7; D might be TRBD1 or TRBD2, each matching 7 bases. Germline CDR1 and CDR2: LGHNA and YSLEER. The CDR3 covers 14 residues. Trimming cost V 1 base and J 3 bases, with 10 bases left between them. CDR3: CASSQAGGVYEQYF. CDR3 in DNA: TGCGCCAGCAGCCAAGCAGGGGGGGTCTACGAGCAGTACTTC.